The T cell receptor beta chain under discussion was sequenced for a study of CD8+ T cells in alopecia areata. The overall study: Treatment with tofacitinib (6 to 18 months) was followed by 6 months off drug.

The germline V gene encodes CDR1 SGDLS and CDR2 YYNGEE. CDR3 length: 17 amino acids. V was cut by 2 bases and J by 0 bases, with 15 bases left in between. Sequencing used cDNA as its template, made by extracting RNA and reverse transcribing it. Sequencing used immunoSEQ multiplex PCR; TCRdb keeps in-frame clones, though not all of them. The data hold hundreds of thousands of clones, with approximately 61% observed a single time. This TCR was recovered from a human donor with alopecia areata. Material: CD4+ T cells sorted from blood, obtained at week 0. The V gene is TRBV9, the J gene TRBJ1-3, with TRBD1 as a possible D gene (5 bases). CDR3 in DNA: TGTGCCAGCAGCGTCTACGGCACAGGTTACTCTGGAAACACCATATATTTT. It yields the protein CASSVYGTGYSGNTIYF.